The rows below give T cell receptor beta chains drawn from one sample of a study of T cells in Graves' hyperthyroidism and ophthalmopathy. TCRdb redid the calling of the multiplex PCR reads with MiXCR, one entry per CDR3 protein. Here the sample spans about 700,000 distinct CDR3 sequences, about 45% being singletons. Sample: peripheral blood or thyroid tissue (not recorded which). Every receptor here comes from an adult man with Graves' disease, either hyperthyroidism or ophthalmopathy (not recorded which). Both conserved end residues are part of each CDR3. D genes are given only for firm matches. A clone size is listed for some rows: how often the clone was seen (once, few, many), or a class if it is expanded.

abundance	j_gene	v_gene	d_gene	CDR3nt	CDR3aa
many	TRBJ1-1	TRBV10-3	.	TGTGCCATCAGTGAAAGAGGTTACACTGAAGCTTTCTTT	CAISERGYTEAFF
.	TRBJ2-5	TRBV7-8	.	TGTGCCAGCAGCTTAGGGAGTCTGTACTTC	CASSLGSLYF
.	TRBJ1-6	TRBV7-9	TRBD1	TGTGCCAGCAGCTCAGGGACAGGTTCACCCCTCCACTTT	CASSSGTGSPLHF
.	TRBJ1-1	TRBV6-6	.	TGTGCCAGCAGTCGAGTGCCAGAGGACAAAGCTTTCTTT	CASSRVPEDKAFF
.	TRBJ2-7	TRBV9	TRBD2	TGTGCCAGCTCACCGTCCAGCGGGAACTACGAGCAGTACTTC	CASSPSSGNYEQYF
.	TRBJ2-7	TRBV11-2	.	TGTGCCAGCAGCTTATCCCGGGGCAGGGGGGACTACGAGCAGTACTTC	CASSLSRGRGDYEQYF
.	TRBJ1-1	TRBV29-1	TRBD1	TGCAGCGGAACAGGGGGCCCCACTGAAGCTTTCTTT	CSGTGGPTEAFF
.	TRBJ2-5	TRBV29-1	.	TGCAGCGTTGGAAGGCAGGGGGGGGAGACCCAGTACTTC	CSVGRQGGETQYF
few	TRBJ2-2	TRBV2	.	TGTGCCAGCAGTGAAGCGCTGGTTGCCGGGGAGCTGTTTTTT	CASSEALVAGELFF
.	TRBJ2-3	TRBV7-9	TRBD1	TGCGCCAGCAGGGGACAGCTTGCGAACACAGATACGCAGTATTTT	CASRGQLANTDTQYF
many	TRBJ2-2	TRBV7-9	.	TGTGCCAGCAGCTTAGTTCTCACCGGGGAGCTGTTTTTT	CASSLVLTGELFF
few	TRBJ1-2	TRBV29-1	TRBD1	TGCAGCGTTGAGAGGACAGGGGGTGGCTACACCTTC	CSVERTGGGYTF
.	TRBJ2-7	TRBV20-1	TRBD1	TGCAGTGCGAGGGACAGGGGGGTGAGCTACGAGCAGTACTTC	CSARDRGVSYEQYF
.	TRBJ1-2	TRBV7-2	.	TGTGCCAGCAGTTACTCGCCCGGGACAAGTGTAGGCGGCTACACCTTC	CASSYSPGTSVGGYTF
many	TRBJ1-4	TRBV2	TRBD1	TGTGCCAGCAGCGCGGACAGGGGGAGCGAAAAACTGTTTTTT	CASSADRGSEKLFF
.	TRBJ2-1	TRBV20-1	.	TGCAGTGCTAGACTATCGGCTTACAATGAGCAGTTCTTC	CSARLSAYNEQFF
.	TRBJ1-1	TRBV10-3	.	TGTGCCAGCAGTTTGGTCTTCTCTTCCGAAGCTTTCTTT	CASSLVFSSEAFF
.	TRBJ1-6	TRBV6-5	.	TGTGCCATCAGTTACGGGGGCTATTCACCCCTCCACTTT	CAISYGGYSPLHF
.	TRBJ2-5	TRBV25-1	TRBD1	TGTGCCAGCAGTGACACAGCAGGGGGCCCAGAGACCCAGTACTTC	CASSDTAGGPETQYF
.	TRBJ1-4	TRBV7-2	.	TGTGCCAGCAGCCCCGGCTCCGGGATCGGTGAAAAACTGTTTTTT	CASSPGSGIGEKLFF
.	TRBJ2-7	TRBV29-1	TRBD1	TGCAGCGTTAAGGACAGGGACACCTACGAGCAGTACTTC	CSVKDRDTYEQYF
.	TRBJ1-1	TRBV30	.	TGTGCCTGGAGGACGTGGGGCACACCGAACACTGAAGCTTTCTTT	CAWRTWGTPNTEAFF
.	TRBJ2-5	TRBV6-2/TRBV6-3	.	TGTGCCAGCAGTTACTCTAGCGTCGAAGAGACCCAGTACTTC	CASSYSSVEETQYF
few	TRBJ1-2	TRBV7-2	TRBD1	TGTGCCAGCAGTCTTTACCGACAGGGGGCTTATGGCTACACCTTC	CASSLYRQGAYGYTF
.	TRBJ1-1	TRBV25-1	TRBD1	TGTGCCAGCACTGGACAGGCGATCACTGAAGCTTTCTTT	CASTGQAITEAFF
few	TRBJ1-1	TRBV5-8	.	TGTGCCAGCAGCCAAGACCGTTTAACGAACACTGAAGCTTTCTTT	CASSQDRLTNTEAFF
.	TRBJ1-5	TRBV20-1	.	TGCAGTGCTCTATACAGGGATAGCAATCAGCCCCAGCATTTT	CSALYRDSNQPQHF
.	TRBJ2-7	TRBV10-3	TRBD1	TGTGCCATCAGTGACCTACAGGGGTCCTACGAGCAGTACTTC	CAISDLQGSYEQYF
.	TRBJ2-7	TRBV19	.	TGTGCCAGTAGTATCTCTACAAGACTCCTACACCATACCTACGAGCAGTACTTC	CASSISTRLLHHTYEQYF
many	TRBJ1-5	TRBV7-8	.	TGTGCCAGCAGCTCCCTCCCGGACAGCAATCAGCCCCAGCATTTT	CASSSLPDSNQPQHF
many	TRBJ2-5	TRBV2	.	TGTGCCAGCAGTGAACTGTCAGGTGGAGAGACCCAGTACTTC	CASSELSGGETQYF
many	TRBJ2-7	TRBV2	.	TGTGCCAGCAGGGCCGGGACGTCGTCCTACGAGCAGTACTTC	CASRAGTSSYEQYF
few	TRBJ1-2	TRBV4-1	TRBD1	TGCGCCAGCAGCCTATCGACAGGGGGAAAGGGCTACACCTTC	CASSLSTGGKGYTF
many	TRBJ1-1	TRBV7-3	.	TGTGCCAGCAGCGCAGGAGTGAACACTGAAGCTTTCTTT	CASSAGVNTEAFF
many	TRBJ1-1	TRBV29-1	.	TGCAGCGTTGGTGTGGGCGGGCTGAACACTGAAGCTTTCTTT	CSVGVGGLNTEAFF
.	TRBJ1-5	TRBV6-1	.	TGTGCCAGCGGTAGGAACCTCGAACCGTATCAGAAGGATCAGCCCCAGCATTTT	CASGRNLEPYQKDQPQHF
.	TRBJ2-7	TRBV12-3/TRBV12-4	.	TGTGCCAGCAGTTTTAAAGGGACTGGCTACGAGCAGTACTTC	CASSFKGTGYEQYF
.	TRBJ2-5	TRBV25-1	TRBD2	TGTGCCAGCAGCCGACTAGCGGGAGGGACAGAGACCCAGTACTTC	CASSRLAGGTETQYF
many	TRBJ1-2	TRBV29-1	.	TGCAGCCCGTACGTTACGGGGGGCAGTAACTATGGCTACACCTTC	CSPYVTGGSNYGYTF
.	TRBJ1-4	TRBV5-1	.	TGCGCCAGCAGCTTGGTACAGGGACGTGAAAAACTGTTTTTT	CASSLVQGREKLFF
.	TRBJ2-7	TRBV7-8	.	TGTGCCAGCAGCTCGGCGGGGACGGACTACGAGCAGTACTTC	CASSSAGTDYEQYF
.	TRBJ2-5	TRBV12-3/TRBV12-4	TRBD1	TGTGCCAGCAGTTCCGTGGACCAGGGGGCCGGGACCCGGTACTTC	CASSSVDQGAGTRYF
.	TRBJ1-2	TRBV19	TRBD1	TGTGCTAGTACAGGGGGAAACCTTTACTATGGCTACACCTTC	CASTGGNLYYGYTF
many	TRBJ2-7	TRBV6-5	TRBD1	TGTGCCAGCAGTAAGGGGGCCGCGGATTACGAGCAGTACTTC	CASSKGAADYEQYF
many	TRBJ2-5	TRBV10-3	TRBD1	TGTGCCATCAGCCCGGGACAGGGAATAGAGACCCAGTACTTC	CAISPGQGIETQYF
many	TRBJ1-2	TRBV7-9	TRBD1	TGTGCCAGCAGCTTAGTGGACAGGGGTAACTATGGCTACACCTTC	CASSLVDRGNYGYTF